Described below is a single T cell receptor (beta chain) sequence and its context. The sample comes from a study of CD8+ T cells in alopecia areata. Extraction of RNA preceded its reverse transcription into cDNA, which served as the sequencing template. Assay: immunoSEQ multiplex PCR; the TCRdb copy retains only in-frame clones and omits some. The table shows 42,000 or so clones, with roughly 92% occurring only once. The treatment was: oral pan-JAK inhibitor, 5-10 mg twice daily. Individuals with alopecia areata gave both lesional scalp punch biopsies and peripheral blood for collection. After removal of 4 bases from V and 0 bases from J, the junction contained 4 bases not matched to a gene. Germline V gene data show CDR1 as GTSNPN and CDR2 as SVGIG (reference sequence). The CDR3 consists of 15 residues.

The TCR comes from a human donor with alopecia areata. The specimen was CD8+ T cells sorted from blood, collected at week 24, from a patient treated with tofacitinib. The rearrangement links TRBV30 to TRBJ2-2; 8 bases are a match to TRBD1. The DNA of the CDR3 is TGTGCCTGGACGCAGGGGGCTTCGAACACCGGGGAGCTGTTTTTT. This gives the protein CAWTQGASNTGELFF.